The present entry profiles one T cell receptor beta chain with its context. Its antigen remains unidentified. Germline CDR1 reads SGHRS; CDR2 reads YFSETQ. V lost 4 bases, J lost 5 bases, and 16 bases lay in between. The CDR3 spans 15 residues. From the 5' RACE reads, TCRdb called clonotypes with MiXCR, one entry per CDR3 protein. Of approximately 390,000 distinct CDR3 sequences in the sample, roughly 15% were seen once. This entry is derived from a study of T-cell memory formation after mild COVID-19. Notes on the study in general: Certain responding clones were present in pre-infection memory, suggesting participation of cross-reactive memory.

The receptor was isolated from a man younger than 35 who had mild COVID-19 (a few samples of this study predate the infection). Cell type and time point are not known. The material sequenced was PBMCs or a T cell subset sorted from them (not recorded which). This chain uses TRBV5-1 with TRBJ1-5, with TRBD1 as a possible D gene (5 bases). CDR3: CASSPTGADYQPQHF. The CDR3 bases are TGCGCCAGCAGCCCAACCGGGGCGGATTATCAGCCCCAGCATTTT.